The 8 T cell receptor beta chains reported below all come from one sample, sequenced in a study of blood T cell repertoires in COVID-19. Profiling relied on immunoSEQ multiplex PCR, and the TCRdb table lists in-frame clones only, not all of them. The table shows about 220,000 clones, with around three quarters occurring only once. Sequencing was performed on peripheral blood. These TCRs come from a woman aged 70-85 years with acute or convalescent COVID-19.

As concerns this clone: The junction departs from germline at one end; a sequencing error may be responsible. Other DNA sequences from this sample encode an identical CDR3 as well. J is TRBJ1-3 and V is TRBV2, with 8 bases identical to TRBD1. The CDR3 covers 16 residues. Germline-derived CDR1 and CDR2 are SNHLY and FYNNEI. CDR3 loop: CASSLDRVNSGNTIYF. The CDR3 coding sequence is TGCGCCAGCAGTCTGGACAGGGTAAACTCTGGAAACACCATATATTTT. The full variable domain, with the rest looked up from reference TRBV2 and TRBJ1-3, is EPEVTQTPSHQVTQMGQEVILRCVPISNHLYFYWYRQILGQKVEFLVSFYNNEISEKSEIFDDQFSVERPDGSNFTLKIRSTKLEDSAMYFCASSLDRVNSGNTIYFGEGSWLTVV.

This clone has just one count. This sequence joins TRBV19 and TRBJ2-4; 7 bases are a match to TRBD1. Germline V gene lookup returns CDR1 LNHDA and CDR2 SQIVND (reference sequence). V was clipped by 6 bases and J by 1 base; unmatched bases: 12. The CDR3 is 17 amino acids. This CDR3 is CASRPTQGIGAKNIQYF. CDR3 sequence (DNA): TGTGCCAGTAGACCAACACAGGGGATAGGGGCCAAAAACATTCAGTACTTC.

The chain recombines TRBV6-2 or TRBV6-3 with TRBJ2-5; D may be TRBD1 (6 bases). Germline-derived CDR1 and CDR2 are MNHEY and SVGEGT. The CDR3 runs to 16 residues. The V end was cut by 6 bases, the J end by 2 bases, with 19 bases between. The DNA of the CDR3 is TGTGCCAGCAGCCTCAGCCGGACAGACAGACAAGAGACCCAGTACTTC. Translated, it gives CASSLSRTDRQETQYF.

The gene calls are TRBV5-6 and TRBJ2-1; 7 bases line up with TRBD2. Losses at the gene ends were 4 bases for V and 15 bases for J; bases not matched to a gene: 10. CDR3 length: 12 residues. Looked up from germline, CDR1 is SGHDT and CDR2 is YYEEEE. As DNA, the CDR3 is TGTGCCAGCAGCCGTAGCGGGCCCTTCCTGTTCTTC. Protein sequence: CASSRSGPFLFF.

This clone was counted ten times or more. V usage is TRBV6-1 and J usage is TRBJ2-7, with 9 bases lining up with TRBD1. J was trimmed by 2 bases and V by 1 base; bases with no gene match: 0. Germline-derived CDR1 and CDR2 are MNHNS and SASEGT. CDR3 length: 14 residues. The CDR3 spells CASSEGTGAYEQYV. Written as DNA, the CDR3 is TGTGCCAGCAGTGAAGGGACAGGGGCCTACGAGCAGTACGTC.

The CDR3 reads CASSSLAGGRTDTQYF. Here the CDR3 DNA reads TGTGCCAGCAGCTCCTTAGCGGGGGGTAGGACAGATACGCAGTATTTT. This chain joins TRBV7-8 and TRBJ2-3; 10 bases align to TRBD2. This CDR3 contains 16 residues. Germline V gene lookup returns CDR1 SGHVS and CDR2 FQNEAQ. V gave up 4 bases and J gave up 3 bases; unmatched junction bases: 7.

This clone was seen more than once but under ten times. The CDR3 DNA reads as TGTGCCACCAGCAGGGATTTGGGACAGGGGGGCGGCTACACCTTC. As protein: CATSRDLGQGGGYTF. V and J are TRBV15 and TRBJ1-2; the match to TRBD1 covers 11 bases. In germline, CDR1 is LNHNV, CDR2 YYDKDF (reference sequence). V lost 3 bases and J lost 8; bases outside the gene matches: 8. The CDR3 loop spans 15 amino acids.

This chain uses TRBV5-1 with TRBJ2-3; tentative D call: TRBD2 (5 bases). The ends were cut back, 0 bases at V and 8 bases at J, with 16 bases in the middle. This CDR3 has 15 residues. Germline V lookup: CDR1 SGHRS, CDR2 YFSETQ. The CDR3 DNA reads TGCGCCAGCAGCTTGGGTGATAGCGCAATCCCTACGCAGTATTTT. Translation: CASSLGDSAIPTQYF.